This is a list of T cell receptor beta chains from one sample in a study of cytomegalovirus exposure and HLA in healthy donors. The repertoire was sequenced with immunoSEQ multiplex PCR; TCRdb's copy has only in-frame clones and lacks some. The profile shows about 140,000 clones, roughly three quarters of them singletons. Input material: PBMCs. These TCRs come from a woman in her thirties or forties in good health and CMV-seronegative. CDR3s include the opening cysteine and the closing phenylalanine or tryptophan. D genes are given only for firm matches. Clone size is given for some rows only: seen once, a few or many times, or a class if the clone is expanded.

d_gene	j_gene	abundance	v_gene	CDR3nt	CDR3aa
NA	TRBJ2-5	few	TRBV15	TGTGCCACCAGCCTAGAAGGTCGGACCCAGTACTTC	CATSLEGRTQYF
TRBD1	TRBJ1-1	NA	TRBV18	TGTGCCAGCTCACCCGACAGGGGAGGAGGCACTGAAGCTTTCTTT	CASSPDRGGGTEAFF
NA	TRBJ1-1	NA	TRBV5-4	TGTGCCAGCAGCTTGGTGGGACAGAACACTGAAGCTTTCTTT	CASSLVGQNTEAFF
TRBD1	TRBJ1-4	NA	TRBV4-2	TGTGCCAGCAGCCAAATTCAGGGGGAGAATGAAAAACTGTTTTTT	CASSQIQGENEKLFF
NA	TRBJ1-5	NA	TRBV7-2	TGTGCCAGCAGCTTAGAATCGGTAGGGAGTCAGCCCCAGCATTTT	CASSLESVGSQPQHF
TRBD1	TRBJ1-1	once	TRBV18	TGTGCCAGCTCTCAGGGGGTTCGGGACACTGAAGCTTTCTTT	CASSQGVRDTEAFF
TRBD1	TRBJ2-7	NA	TRBV15	TGTGCCACCAGCACGAACGACAGGGCGAACGAGCAGTACTTC	CATSTNDRANEQYF
TRBD2	TRBJ2-7	once	TRBV2	TGTGCCAGCCATAGAGGAGCGGGGGGCTCCAACGAGCAGTACTTC	CASHRGAGGSNEQYF
NA	TRBJ1-4	NA	TRBV6-5	TGTGCCAGCAGTTACCTCGGGGGGACCGTCGATGAAAAACTGTTTTTT	CASSYLGGTVDEKLFF
NA	TRBJ2-3	NA	TRBV19	TGTGCCAGTAGGGCGGGCGATACGCAGTATTTT	CASRAGDTQYF
TRBD1	TRBJ2-5	NA	TRBV4-1	TGCGCCAGCAGCCGGGGGACAGAAGAGACCCAGTACTTC	CASSRGTEETQYF
NA	TRBJ2-2	NA	TRBV11-2	TGTGCCAGCAGCCCGCCGGAAGGGGCGGCAACCGGGGAGCTGTTTTTT	CASSPPEGAATGELFF
NA	TRBJ1-1	many	TRBV7-3	TGTGCCAGCAGCTTAAGTCGGAACACTGAAGCTTTCTTT	CASSLSRNTEAFF
TRBD1	TRBJ2-1	once	TRBV7-2	TGTGCCAGCAGCTTAGAGGGGGCCCCCTACAATGAGCAGTTCTTC	CASSLEGAPYNEQFF
TRBD1	TRBJ1-2	NA	TRBV4-3	TGCGCCAGCAGCCAGACCGGGACAGGGCTTTATGGCTACACCTTC	CASSQTGTGLYGYTF
TRBD2	TRBJ2-1	few	TRBV28	TGTGCCAGCAGGACGCGGGGGGCGAGCTCCTACAATGAGCAGTTCTTC	CASRTRGASSYNEQFF
NA	TRBJ1-3	few	TRBV19	TGTGCCAGTAGTATCCTTGTTATTGCCGGGTCAGCGAACTCTGGAAACACCATATATTTT	CASSILVIAGSANSGNTIYF